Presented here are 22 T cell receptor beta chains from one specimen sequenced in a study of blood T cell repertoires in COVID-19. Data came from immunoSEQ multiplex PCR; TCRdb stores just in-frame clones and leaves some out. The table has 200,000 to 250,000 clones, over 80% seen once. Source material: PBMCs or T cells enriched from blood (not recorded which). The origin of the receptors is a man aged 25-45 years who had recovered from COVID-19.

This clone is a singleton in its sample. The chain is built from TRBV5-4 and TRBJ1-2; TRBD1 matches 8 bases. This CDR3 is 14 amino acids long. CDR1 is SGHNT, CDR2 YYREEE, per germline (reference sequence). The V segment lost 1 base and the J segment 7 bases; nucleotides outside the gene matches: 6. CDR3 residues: CASSLRQGRFGYTF. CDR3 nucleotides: TGTGCCAGCAGCTTGCGACAGGGGAGGTTTGGCTACACCTTC.

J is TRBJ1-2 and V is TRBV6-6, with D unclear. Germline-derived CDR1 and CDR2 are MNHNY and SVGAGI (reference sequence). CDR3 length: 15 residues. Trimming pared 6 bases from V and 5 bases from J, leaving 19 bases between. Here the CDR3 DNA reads TGTGCCAGCAGAACACCGATTCAGGATAGGTATGGCTACACCTTC. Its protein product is CASRTPIQDRYGYTF.

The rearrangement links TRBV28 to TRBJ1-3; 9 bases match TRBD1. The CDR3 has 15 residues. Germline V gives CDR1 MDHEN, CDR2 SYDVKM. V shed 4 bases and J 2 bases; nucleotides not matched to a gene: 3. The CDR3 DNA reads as TGTGCCAGCAGTTACAGGGGGCTTGCTGGAAACACCATATATTTT. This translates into CASSYRGLAGNTIYF.

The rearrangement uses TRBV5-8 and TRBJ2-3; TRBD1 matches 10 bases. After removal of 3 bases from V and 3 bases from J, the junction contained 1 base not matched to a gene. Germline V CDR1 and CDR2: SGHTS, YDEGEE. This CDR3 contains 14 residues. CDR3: CASSWDRGTDTQYF. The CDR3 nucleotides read TGTGCCAGCAGCTGGGACAGGGGTACAGATACGCAGTATTTT.

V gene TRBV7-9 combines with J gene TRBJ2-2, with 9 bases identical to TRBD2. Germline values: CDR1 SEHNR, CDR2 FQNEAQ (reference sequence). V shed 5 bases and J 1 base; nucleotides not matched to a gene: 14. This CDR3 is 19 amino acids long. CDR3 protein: CASSPVLSGSFRNTGELFF. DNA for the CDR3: TGTGCCAGCAGCCCAGTGCTTAGCGGGAGCTTTCGGAACACCGGGGAGCTGTTTTTT.

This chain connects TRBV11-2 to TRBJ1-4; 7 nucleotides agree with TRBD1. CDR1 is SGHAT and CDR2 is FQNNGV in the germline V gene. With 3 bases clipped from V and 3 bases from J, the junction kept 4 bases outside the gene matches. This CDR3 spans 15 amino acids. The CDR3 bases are TGTGCCAGCAGCTTGGGGACAGCCCCTAATGAAAAACTGTTTTTT. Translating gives CASSLGTAPNEKLFF.

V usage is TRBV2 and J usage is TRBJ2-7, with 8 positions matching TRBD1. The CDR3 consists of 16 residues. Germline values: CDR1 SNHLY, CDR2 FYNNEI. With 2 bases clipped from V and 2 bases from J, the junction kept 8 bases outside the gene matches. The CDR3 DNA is TGTGCCAGCAGTGAATCTCTCCCAGGGGGCCCCTACGAGCAGTACTTC. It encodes CASSESLPGGPYEQYF.

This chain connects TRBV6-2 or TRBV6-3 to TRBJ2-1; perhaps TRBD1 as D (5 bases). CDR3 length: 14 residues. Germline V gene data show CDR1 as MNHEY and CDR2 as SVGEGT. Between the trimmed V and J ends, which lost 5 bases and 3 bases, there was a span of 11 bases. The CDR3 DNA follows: TGTGCCAGCAGTACCCCGACAGTCTACAATGAGCAGTTCTTC. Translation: CASSTPTVYNEQFF.

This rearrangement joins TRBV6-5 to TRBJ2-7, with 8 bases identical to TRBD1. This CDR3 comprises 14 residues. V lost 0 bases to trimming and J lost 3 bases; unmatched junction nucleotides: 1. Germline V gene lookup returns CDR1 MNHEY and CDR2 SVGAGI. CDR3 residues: CASSYSTGVYEQYF. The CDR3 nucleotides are TGTGCCAGCAGTTACTCGACAGGGGTCTACGAGCAGTACTTC.

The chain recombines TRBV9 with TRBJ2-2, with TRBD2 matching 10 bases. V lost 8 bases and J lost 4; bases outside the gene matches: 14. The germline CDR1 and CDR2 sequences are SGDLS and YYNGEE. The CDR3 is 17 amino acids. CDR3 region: CASGVEREGPGTGELFF. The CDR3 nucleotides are TGTGCCAGTGGGGTGGAGCGGGAGGGCCCCGGCACCGGGGAGCTGTTTTTT.

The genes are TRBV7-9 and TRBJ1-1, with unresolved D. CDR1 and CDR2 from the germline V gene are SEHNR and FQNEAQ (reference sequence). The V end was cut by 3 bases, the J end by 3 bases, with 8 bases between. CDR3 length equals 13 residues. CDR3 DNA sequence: TGTGCCAGCAGCTTCGCCACGGACACTGAAGCTTTCTTT. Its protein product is CASSFATDTEAFF.

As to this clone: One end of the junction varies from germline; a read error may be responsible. CDR3 sequence (DNA): TGTGCCACCAGTTCCGGGGGCAATCAGCCCCAGCATTTT. This codes for CATSSGGNQPQHF. The chain uses TRBV6-5 and TRBJ1-5; D remains ambiguous. This CDR3 comprises 13 residues. Germline V gene lookup returns CDR1 MNHEY and CDR2 SVGAGI.

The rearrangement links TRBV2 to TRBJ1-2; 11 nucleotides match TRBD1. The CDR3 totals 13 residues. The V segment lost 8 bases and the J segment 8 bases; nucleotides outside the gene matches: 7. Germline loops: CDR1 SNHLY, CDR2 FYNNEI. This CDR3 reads CASLGQGASGYTF. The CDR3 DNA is TGTGCCAGCTTAGGACAGGGGGCGTCGGGCTACACCTTC. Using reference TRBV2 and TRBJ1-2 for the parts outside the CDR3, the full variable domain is EPEVTQTPSHQVTQMGQEVILRCVPISNHLYFYWYRQILGQKVEFLVSFYNNEISEKSEIFDDQFSVERPDGSNFTLKIRSTKLEDSAMYFCASLGQGASGYTFGSGTRLTVV.

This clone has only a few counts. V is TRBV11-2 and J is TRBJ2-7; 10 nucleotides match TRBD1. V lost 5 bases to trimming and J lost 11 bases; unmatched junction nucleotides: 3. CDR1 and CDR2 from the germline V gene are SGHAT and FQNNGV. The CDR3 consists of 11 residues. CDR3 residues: CASSIGTGEYF. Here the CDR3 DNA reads TGTGCCAGCAGCATTGGGACAGGGGAGTACTTC.

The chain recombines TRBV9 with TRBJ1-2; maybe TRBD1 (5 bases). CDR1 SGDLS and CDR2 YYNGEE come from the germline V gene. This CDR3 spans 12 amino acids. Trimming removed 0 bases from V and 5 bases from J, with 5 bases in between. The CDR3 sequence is CASSVAGYGYTF. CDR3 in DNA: TGTGCCAGCAGCGTAGCAGGGTATGGCTACACCTTC.

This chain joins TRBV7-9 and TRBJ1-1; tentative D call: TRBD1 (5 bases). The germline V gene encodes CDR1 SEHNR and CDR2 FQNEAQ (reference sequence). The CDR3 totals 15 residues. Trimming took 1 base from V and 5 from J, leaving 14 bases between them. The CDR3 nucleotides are TGTGCCAGCAGCTTAGGTGCAGGGCTAGGGACTGAAGCTTTCTTT. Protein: CASSLGAGLGTEAFF.

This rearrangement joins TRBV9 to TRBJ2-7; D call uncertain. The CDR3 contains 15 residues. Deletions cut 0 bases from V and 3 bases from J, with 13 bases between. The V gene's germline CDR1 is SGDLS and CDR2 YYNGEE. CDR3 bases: TGTGCCAGCAGCGTAGCGGCAGGCGATGTCTACGAGCAGTACTTC. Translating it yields CASSVAAGDVYEQYF.

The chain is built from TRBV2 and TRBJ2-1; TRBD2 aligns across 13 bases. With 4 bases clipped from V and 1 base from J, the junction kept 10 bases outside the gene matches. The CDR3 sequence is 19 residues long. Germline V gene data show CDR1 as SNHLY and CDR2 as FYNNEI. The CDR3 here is CASSAEGLAGVGSYNEQFF. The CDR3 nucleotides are TGTGCCAGCAGTGCTGAAGGACTAGCGGGAGTTGGGTCCTACAATGAGCAGTTCTTC.

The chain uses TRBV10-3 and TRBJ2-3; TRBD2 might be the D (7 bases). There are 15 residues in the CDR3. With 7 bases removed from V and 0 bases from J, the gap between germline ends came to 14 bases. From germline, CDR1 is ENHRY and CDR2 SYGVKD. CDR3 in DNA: TGTGCCATCACCAACAGGGAGGGAAGCACAGATACGCAGTATTTT. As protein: CAITNREGSTDTQYF.

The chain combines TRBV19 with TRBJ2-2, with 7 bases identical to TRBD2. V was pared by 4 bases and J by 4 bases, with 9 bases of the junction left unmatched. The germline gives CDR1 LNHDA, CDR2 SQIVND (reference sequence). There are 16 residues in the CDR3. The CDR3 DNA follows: TGTGCCAGTAGTAATTTTCTAGCGGATTTCACCGGGGAGCTGTTTTTT. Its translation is CASSNFLADFTGELFF.

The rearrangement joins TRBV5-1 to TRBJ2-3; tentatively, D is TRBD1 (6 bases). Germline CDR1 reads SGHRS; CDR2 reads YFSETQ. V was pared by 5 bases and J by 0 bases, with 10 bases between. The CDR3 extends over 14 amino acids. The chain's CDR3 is CASRDSPSTDTQYF. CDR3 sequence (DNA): TGCGCCAGCAGGGACAGCCCTAGCACAGATACGCAGTATTTT.

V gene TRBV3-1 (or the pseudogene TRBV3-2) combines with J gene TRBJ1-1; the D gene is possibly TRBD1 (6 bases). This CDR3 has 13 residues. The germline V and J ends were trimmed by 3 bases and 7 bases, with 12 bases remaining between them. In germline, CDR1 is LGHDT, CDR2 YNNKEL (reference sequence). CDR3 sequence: CASSHHRGGEAFF. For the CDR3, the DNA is TGTGCCAGCAGCCACCATCGAGGGGGTGAAGCTTTCTTT.